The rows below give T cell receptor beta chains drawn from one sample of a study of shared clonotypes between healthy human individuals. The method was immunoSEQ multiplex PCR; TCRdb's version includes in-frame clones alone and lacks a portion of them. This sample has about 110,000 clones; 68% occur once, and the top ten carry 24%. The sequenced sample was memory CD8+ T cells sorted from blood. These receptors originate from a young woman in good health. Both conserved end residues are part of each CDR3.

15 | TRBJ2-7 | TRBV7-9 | CASSAQEIVWYEQYF
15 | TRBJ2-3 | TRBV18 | CASSPLAGVTDTQYF
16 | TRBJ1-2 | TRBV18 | CASSVTRGAPRSGYTF
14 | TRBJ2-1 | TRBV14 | CASSQWTGYNEQFF
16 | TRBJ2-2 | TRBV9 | CASSVRGGGVGGELFF
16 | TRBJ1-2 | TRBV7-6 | CASSLGTPGSTYGYTF
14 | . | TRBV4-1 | CASSQEWGSYEQYF
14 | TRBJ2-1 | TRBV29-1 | CSVEDRRGNNEQFF
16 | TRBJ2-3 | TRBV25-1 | CASSSSGTSFPDTQYF
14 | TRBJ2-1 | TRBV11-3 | CASSLTLSANEQFF
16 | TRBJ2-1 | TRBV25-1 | CASSVAKAGTRNEQFF
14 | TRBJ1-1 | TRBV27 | CASGLTPMNTEAFF
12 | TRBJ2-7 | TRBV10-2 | CATLDSLYEQYF
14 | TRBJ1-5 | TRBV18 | CASSPGLGNQPQHF
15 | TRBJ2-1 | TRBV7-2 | CASSLSSGLYNEQFF
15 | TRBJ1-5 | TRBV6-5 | CASSPGQVDYQPQHF
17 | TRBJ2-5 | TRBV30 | CAWSVVSTSGRGETQYF
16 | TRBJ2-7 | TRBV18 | CASSLLGDQSSYEQYF
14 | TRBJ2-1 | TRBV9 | CASSWDRVEDEQFF
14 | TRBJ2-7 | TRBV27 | CASRMGPRNYEQYF